Listed below are T cell receptor beta chains from one sample, sequenced in a study of blood T cell repertoires in COVID-19. Data came from immunoSEQ multiplex PCR; TCRdb stores just in-frame clones and leaves some out. The sample contains about 120,000 clones, around 70% of which appear only once. Sequencing was performed on peripheral blood. The receptors shown here come from a man aged 55 to 70 with acute or convalescent COVID-19. Each CDR3 is given without its conserved first and last residue.

>TRBV5-1|TRBJ1-6
ASSLGQGASGSPLH
>TRBV25-1|TRBJ1-2
ASSEPQRGYGYT
>TRBV19|TRBJ2-2
ASILVNTGELF
>TRBV5-6|TRBJ1-2
ASSLRQASYGYT
>TRBV10-3|TRBJ2-1
AISESQRSGSSYNEQF
>TRBV6-4|TRBJ2-2
ARDGGGNTGELF
>TRBV13|TRBJ1-1
ASSEQTGPHTEAF
>TRBV5-6|TRBJ2-1
ASSLAGRGRGINEQF
>TRBV7-2|TRBJ2-2
ASSLTPENTGELF
>TRBV27|TRBJ1-6
ASSFVRADENSPLH
>TRBV18|TRBJ2-3
ASSRQDRGGSPDTQY
>TRBV10-2|TRBJ2-3
ASSVEATDTQY
>TRBV5-1|TRBJ1-1
ASSLGGGERNTEAF
>TRBV3-1/TRBV3-2|TRBJ2-7
ASSQRTSLTYEQY
>TRBV5-4|TRBJ1-2
ASSLGDRGRSGYT
>TRBV29-1|TRBJ2-7
SVEIGETPYEQY
>TRBV3-1/TRBV3-2|TRBJ1-6
ASSQAQGANSPLH
>TRBV18|TRBJ2-1
ASSPPLFRGVNEQF
>TRBV19|TRBJ2-7
ASTVRGRGDEQY
>TRBV5-1|TRBJ2-1
ASSPAPRESYNEQF
>TRBV2|TRBJ2-7
ASRTDTSYEQY
>TRBV19|TRBJ1-3
ASSLRQGSGNTIY
>TRBV30|TRBJ2-7
AWSRERGPSYEQY
>TRBV7-2|TRBJ2-5
ASSFPTGGAETQY
>TRBV13|TRBJ1-1
ASQRRMNTEAF
>TRBV20-1|TRBJ1-2
SATPGGYT
>TRBV9|TRBJ2-7
ASSVGYSGGSYEQY
>TRBV2|TRBJ1-2
ASTGQGYGYT
>TRBV7-3|TRBJ1-2
ASSPGPGQGAGYT
>TRBV5-1|TRBJ2-1
ASSLPSNEQF
>TRBV19|TRBJ1-4
ASSRTGAEKLF